What follows describes a single T cell receptor (beta chain). This record comes from a study of tumor-infiltrating lymphocytes in oesophageal squamous cell carcinoma. In TCRdb, the PCR reads were re-called with MiXCR into one record per CDR3 protein. The top ten hold approximately 40% of the sample, which has 15,000 to 20,000 distinct CDR3 sequences, 44% seen once. CDR3 size: 14 residues. The germline V gene encodes CDR1 SGHTA and CDR2 FQGNSA. Deletions cut 5 bases from V and 10 bases from J, with 18 bases between. This receptor was taken from a female donor with esophageal squamous cell carcinoma. The genes are TRBV7-2 and TRBJ2-1; either TRBD1 or TRBD2 may fit D (5 bases each). The sequencing input was blood. The CDR3 sequence is CASSPGTGSYEQFF. The CDR3 region has the DNA TGTGCCAGCAGCCCAGGGACGGGCTCCTACGAGCAGTTCTTC. Supplemented by reference TRBV7-2 and TRBJ2-1, the full variable domain reads GAGVSQSPSNKVTEKGKDVELRCDPISGHTALYWYRQSLGQGLEFLIYFQGNSAPDKSGLPSDRFSAERTGGSVSTLTIQRTQQEDSAVYLCASSPGTGSYEQFFGPGTRLTVL.